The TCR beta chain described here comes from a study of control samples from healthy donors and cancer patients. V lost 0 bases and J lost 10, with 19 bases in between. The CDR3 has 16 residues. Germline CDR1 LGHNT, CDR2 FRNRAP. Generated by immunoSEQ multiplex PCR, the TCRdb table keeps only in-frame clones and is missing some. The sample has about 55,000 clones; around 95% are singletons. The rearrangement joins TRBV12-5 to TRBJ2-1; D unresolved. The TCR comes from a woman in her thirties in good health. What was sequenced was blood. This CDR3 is CASGLVPRAESEEQFF. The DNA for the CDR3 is TGTGCTAGTGGTTTGGTACCTAGGGCCGAATCGGAAGAGCAGTTCTTC.